Listed below are T cell receptor beta chains from one sample, sequenced in a study of blood T cell repertoires in COVID-19. Clones were read by immunoSEQ multiplex PCR, and TCRdb kept only the in-frame ones, dropping some. The data contain around 100,000 clones, 75% to 95% of them singletons. The sample taken for sequencing was peripheral blood. The receptor set was obtained from a man between 45 and 60 years old with acute or convalescent COVID-19. CDR3s include the opening cysteine and the closing phenylalanine or tryptophan. The D gene is left open where the match is weak. Some rows mark clone size as missing; the rest say once, few, many or name a class of expanded clone.

d_call	v_call	clone_size	j_call	cdr3_aa	cdr3_nt
NA	TRBV3-1/TRBV3-2	NA	TRBJ1-1	CASSHSTGNTEAFF	TGTGCCAGCAGCCACTCGACGGGGAACACTGAAGCTTTCTTT
NA	TRBV18	once	TRBJ1-1	CASSQKQGYTEAFF	TGTGCCAGCTCACAAAAACAGGGCTACACTGAAGCTTTCTTT
NA	TRBV24-1	NA	TRBJ2-3	CATSDLGQNKRQDDTQYF	TGTGCCACCAGTGATTTAGGACAGAACAAACGGCAAGACGATACGCAGTATTTT
NA	TRBV19	NA	TRBJ2-1	CASSPGGGEQFF	TGTGCCAGTAGCCCGGGGGGCGGCGAGCAGTTCTTC
NA	TRBV5-1	once	TRBJ1-3	CASSLEGSENTIYF	TGCGCCAGCAGCTTGGAGGGGTCGGAAAACACCATATATTTT
NA	TRBV9	NA	TRBJ1-1	CASSVERQGPLRNTEAFF	TGTGCCAGCAGCGTAGAACGGCAGGGTCCCTTGAGGAACACTGAAGCTTTCTTT
TRBD2	TRBV29-1	NA	TRBJ2-5	CSVLPGLLETQYF	TGCAGCGTCCTACCGGGACTATTGGAGACCCAGTACTTC
TRBD2	TRBV18	NA	TRBJ2-1	CASSPSAGVSHEQFF	TGTGCCAGCTCACCATCGGCGGGGGTTTCGCATGAGCAGTTCTTC
NA	TRBV9	NA	TRBJ1-3	CASSFTLGGGNTIYF	TGTGCCAGCAGCTTCACCTTGGGGGGTGGAAACACCATATATTTT
NA	TRBV19	NA	TRBJ2-5	CASSARSGVGQETQYF	TGTGCCAGTAGTGCCCGCTCAGGGGTTGGCCAAGAGACCCAGTACTTC
TRBD1	TRBV6-5	NA	TRBJ1-6	CASIQPGQGASPLHF	TGTGCCAGCATTCAACCGGGACAGGGGGCTTCACCCCTCCACTTT
TRBD1	TRBV5-1	NA	TRBJ2-2	CASSLIVTGGATGELFF	TGCGCCAGCAGCTTGATTGTGACAGGGGGCGCGACCGGGGAGCTGTTTTTT
NA	TRBV18	NA	TRBJ1-5	CASSPGGGESNQPQHF	TGTGCCAGCTCACCAGGCGGGGGAGAAAGCAATCAGCCCCAGCATTTT
NA	TRBV15	once	TRBJ1-2	CATAPGTLNGYTF	TGTGCCACTGCGCCCGGGACACTAAATGGCTACACCTTC
TRBD2	TRBV11-2	NA	TRBJ2-5	CASSYTSAQETQYF	TGTGCCAGCAGCTACACTAGCGCCCAAGAGACCCAGTACTTC
TRBD2	TRBV27	NA	TRBJ2-1	CASIPSGPLYNEQFF	TGTGCCAGCATCCCTAGCGGGCCCCTCTACAATGAGCAGTTCTTC
NA	TRBV4-1	NA	TRBJ2-7	CASSQVGDNSYEQYF	TGCGCCAGCAGCCAAGTTGGGGACAATTCCTACGAGCAGTACTTC
NA	TRBV3-1/TRBV3-2	NA	TRBJ1-2	CASSQDFGGAGYTF	TGTGCCAGCAGCCAAGATTTTGGGGGCGCTGGCTACACCTTC
TRBD1	TRBV7-8	NA	TRBJ2-1	CASSPQGVASGNEQFF	TGTGCCAGCAGCCCCCAGGGGGTAGCGTCGGGCAATGAGCAGTTCTTC
NA	TRBV11-3	NA	TRBJ1-1	CASSLQGSTEAFF	TGTGCCAGCAGCCTACAGGGCAGCACTGAAGCTTTCTTT
TRBD2	TRBV5-1	NA	TRBJ2-1	CASSLTQGLAGREQFF	TGCGCCAGCAGCTTGACGCAAGGACTAGCGGGACGGGAGCAGTTCTTC
TRBD1	TRBV30	once	TRBJ1-4	CAWSVPKTGTNEKLFF	TGTGCCTGGAGTGTGCCCAAGACAGGGACTAATGAAAAACTGTTTTTT
NA	TRBV7-6	NA	TRBJ2-2	CASSPGTGDGSAGELFF	TGTGCCAGCAGCCCCGGGACGGGGGATGGATCGGCCGGGGAGCTGTTTTTT
TRBD2	TRBV6-2/TRBV6-3	NA	TRBJ2-3	CASSYSGLAGVQSKTDTQYF	TGTGCCAGCAGTTACTCGGGACTAGCGGGAGTTCAGAGTAAGACAGATACGCAGTATTTT
TRBD2	TRBV6-5	NA	TRBJ2-7	CASSRTSWDSYEQYF	TGTGCCAGCAGTAGGACTAGTTGGGATTCCTACGAGCAGTACTTC
TRBD1	TRBV19	once	TRBJ1-1	CASKGGTGGLTEAFF	TGTGCCAGTAAGGGAGGGACAGGGGGCCTCACTGAAGCTTTCTTT
NA	TRBV6-5	NA	TRBJ1-6	CASSYGGSPLHF	TGTGCCAGCAGTTATGGGGGCTCACCCCTCCACTTT
NA	TRBV28	NA	TRBJ2-1	CASLSPGPGEQFF	TGTGCCAGCCTCTCCCCAGGGCCTGGTGAGCAGTTCTTC
NA	TRBV2	NA	TRBJ1-5	CASSSPGYQPQHF	TGTGCCAGCAGCTCTCCAGGGTATCAGCCCCAGCATTTT
TRBD2	TRBV11-2	NA	TRBJ2-1	CASSPHFSGSSYNEQFF	TGTGCCAGCAGCCCCCACTTTAGCGGGAGCTCCTACAATGAGCAGTTCTTC
NA	TRBV28	NA	TRBJ1-1	CASSFRGWTEAFF	TGTGCCAGCAGTTTCAGGGGTTGGACTGAAGCTTTCTTT
TRBD1	TRBV5-5	NA	TRBJ1-1	CASSGAGGPGGTEAFF	TGTGCCAGCAGCGGGGCAGGGGGCCCCGGCGGCACTGAAGCTTTCTTT
NA	TRBV19	NA	TRBJ2-7	CASSPWDFSYEQYF	TGTGCCAGTAGCCCCTGGGACTTCTCCTACGAGCAGTACTTC
NA	TRBV7-9	NA	TRBJ2-1	CASSLAPGLPNEQFF	TGTGCCAGCAGCTTAGCCCCCGGACTTCCCAATGAGCAGTTCTTC
TRBD1	TRBV5-1	NA	TRBJ1-6	CASSGDRLNSPLHF	TGCGCCAGCAGCGGGGACAGGTTGAATTCACCCCTCCACTTT
TRBD2	TRBV27	NA	TRBJ2-7	CASSSPGTRSYEQYF	TGTGCCAGCAGTTCCCCCGGGACTAGATCCTACGAGCAGTACTTC
NA	TRBV5-2	few	TRBJ2-2	CASNTGRGIGDGQPTSANTGELFF	TGTGCCAGCAACACGGGCAGGGGGATCGGGGACGGGCAACCTACTTCTGCGAACACCGGGGAGCTGTTTTTT
TRBD2	TRBV18	NA	TRBJ2-5	CASSTGSGTETQYF	TGTGCCAGCTCTACGGGTAGCGGGACTGAGACCCAGTACTTC
NA	TRBV3-1/TRBV3-2	NA	TRBJ1-3	CASSRINTIYF	TGTGCCAGCAGCCGTATCAACACCATATATTTT
NA	TRBV7-7	NA	TRBJ1-3	CASSLDTGDTIYF	TGTGCCAGCAGCTTAGATACGGGTGACACCATATATTTT
NA	TRBV11-3	NA	TRBJ1-2	CASSNTDYGYTF	TGTGCCAGCAGCAATACGGACTATGGCTACACCTTC
NA	TRBV24-1	NA	TRBJ2-1	CATSDPSNRANEQFF	TGTGCCACCAGTGATCCCTCAAACAGGGCAAATGAGCAGTTCTTC
TRBD1	TRBV12-5	NA	TRBJ1-5	CASGFGQGAGNQPQHF	TGTGCTAGTGGTTTTGGGCAGGGGGCTGGCAATCAGCCCCAGCATTTT
TRBD1	TRBV6-4	few	TRBJ1-6	CASNTGGSPLHF	TGTGCCAGCAACACAGGGGGTTCACCCCTCCACTTT
TRBD1	TRBV6-5	NA	TRBJ1-1	CASSSPGTGSTEAFF	TGTGCCAGCAGTTCCCCGGGGACAGGGAGCACTGAAGCTTTCTTT